Listed below are T cell receptor beta chains from one sample, sequenced in a study of blood T cell repertoires in COVID-19. The table came from immunoSEQ multiplex PCR; TCRdb's copy has only in-frame clones and leaves some out. The sample has around 450,000 clones, about 85% seen once. The sequencing sample was made of PBMCs or T cells enriched from blood (not recorded which). The receptors come from a woman between 18 and 29 years old who had recovered from COVID-19. CDR3s include the opening cysteine and the closing phenylalanine or tryptophan. Fields, in order: J gene, V gene, clone size, D gene, CDR3 protein, CDR3 DNA. The D gene is left open where the match is weak. For some rows the clone size is stated as once, few or many, or as a class when expanded; others skip it.

TRBJ2-1	TRBV11-1	-	TRBD1	CASRPGQGAGEQFF	TGTGCCAGCAGACCGGGACAGGGGGCCGGTGAGCAGTTCTTC
TRBJ1-3	TRBV14	-	-	CASSKREGSGNTIYF	TGTGCCAGCAGCAAAAGGGAGGGATCCGGAAACACCATATATTTT
TRBJ1-2	TRBV29-1	few	TRBD1	CSVGDRSQPYGYTF	TGCAGCGTTGGGGACAGAAGTCAACCCTATGGCTACACCTTC
TRBJ2-3	TRBV13	-	-	CASSLRSVPDTQYF	TGTGCCAGCAGCTTAAGAAGCGTCCCAGATACGCAGTATTTT
TRBJ1-1	TRBV25-1	few	TRBD1	CASRDGSDRAEAFF	TGTGCCAGCAGGGACGGGTCGGACAGGGCTGAAGCTTTCTTT
TRBJ2-3	TRBV12-3/TRBV12-4	-	TRBD2	CASSLDGGDTQYF	TGTGCCAGCAGTTTAGACGGGGGGGATACGCAGTATTTT
TRBJ1-4	TRBV5-1	-	TRBD1	CASSLEGQGGEKLFF	TGCGCCAGCAGCTTGGAGGGACAGGGTGGAGAAAAACTGTTTTTT
TRBJ1-2	TRBV5-1	-	-	CASSGGEAELRGYTF	TGCGCCAGCAGCGGTGGCGAGGCGGAGTTGAGGGGCTACACCTTC
TRBJ2-7	TRBV3-1/TRBV3-2	-	-	CASSQDLRRESYEQYF	TGTGCCAGCAGCCAAGATCTAAGGAGGGAAAGCTACGAGCAGTACTTC
TRBJ1-2	TRBV11-2	-	-	CASSPFLRGHYGYTF	TGTGCCAGCAGCCCCTTTTTGCGGGGGCACTATGGCTACACCTTC
TRBJ1-2	TRBV19	-	TRBD1	CASSPQPRGLVGYTF	TGTGCCAGTAGTCCACAACCGAGGGGGCTCGTTGGCTACACCTTC
TRBJ1-2	TRBV30	-	-	CAWSVRSAVTNYGYTF	TGTGCCTGGAGTGTACGGAGCGCAGTCACTAACTATGGCTACACCTTC
TRBJ2-4	TRBV7-9	-	-	CASSLVADLKNIQYF	TGTGCCAGCAGCTTAGTCGCGGATCTGAAAAACATTCAGTACTTC
TRBJ1-1	TRBV19	-	-	CASSGGYTEAFF	TGTGCCAGTAGCGGGGGGTACACTGAAGCTTTCTTT
TRBJ1-6	TRBV28	-	-	CASSYMIGGRSLHF	TGTGCCAGCAGCTATATGATAGGGGGTAGGTCCCTCCACTTT
TRBJ2-5	TRBV15	-	-	CATLGRNQETQYF	TGTGCCACTCTGGGGCGGAACCAAGAGACCCAGTACTTC
TRBJ1-6	TRBV5-6	-	-	CASSLGGGRNSPLHF	TGTGCCAGCAGCTTGGGTGGAGGGAGGAATTCACCCCTCCACTTT
TRBJ2-7	TRBV19	few	TRBD1	CASSPRTGGYEQYF	TGTGCCAGTAGCCCTAGGACAGGGGGGTACGAGCAGTACTTC
TRBJ2-3	TRBV28	-	-	CASSSPTEVSTDTQYF	TGTGCCAGCAGTTCCCCGACAGAAGTAAGCACAGATACGCAGTATTTT
TRBJ1-5	TRBV19	once	TRBD1	CASSLQGNSNQPQHF	TGTGCCAGTAGCTTACAGGGGAACAGCAATCAGCCCCAGCATTTT
TRBJ1-2	TRBV28	-	TRBD1	CASSPWDRSSYGYTF	TGTGCCAGCAGTCCCTGGGACAGGAGTTCTTATGGCTACACCTTC
TRBJ1-6	TRBV6-5	-	-	CASRSNSPLHF	TGTGCCAGCAGGAGTAATTCACCCCTCCACTTT
TRBJ2-7	TRBV6-5	-	-	CASSQTGGGYEQYF	TGTGCCAGCAGCCAGACGGGGGGCGGGTACGAGCAGTACTTC
TRBJ1-4	TRBV28	-	-	CASSLPRTYEKLFF	TGTGCCAGCTCACTCCCCCGGACATACGAAAAACTGTTTTTT
TRBJ1-5	TRBV21-1	-	-	CASSKRYNGGYQPQHF	TGTGCCAGCAGCAAAAGGTACAATGGCGGGTATCAGCCCCAGCATTTT
TRBJ2-6	TRBV6-1	-	TRBD1	CASSEATGAGANVLTF	TGTGCCAGCAGTGAAGCGACAGGGGCCGGGGCCAACGTCCTGACTTTC
TRBJ1-6	TRBV3-1/TRBV3-2	-	-	CASSQEALWSAYNSPLHF	TGTGCCAGCAGCCAAGAGGCCCTTTGGAGCGCCTATAATTCACCCCTCCACTTT
TRBJ2-1	TRBV2	-	TRBD2	CASSSGTSPYNEQFF	TGTGCCAGCTCCTCCGGGACTAGCCCTTACAATGAGCAGTTCTTC
TRBJ2-3	TRBV5-1	-	-	CASSLEGKRGDTQYF	TGCGCCAGCAGCTTGGAGGGTAAACGGGGAGATACGCAGTATTTT
TRBJ2-3	TRBV14	-	-	CASSQAGHPTQYF	TGTGCCAGCAGCCAAGCGGGACATCCTACGCAGTATTTT
TRBJ2-7	TRBV5-1	-	-	CASSLGAGHNEQYF	TGCGCCAGCAGCTTGGGGGCAGGGCACAACGAGCAGTACTTC
TRBJ1-1	TRBV6-5	-	-	CASSDRGFGTEAFF	TGTGCCAGCAGCGACCGGGGGTTTGGAACTGAAGCTTTCTTT